Below, 20 T cell receptor beta chains from the same sample are listed, as sequenced in a study of T cell responses to AZD1222 COVID-19 vaccine (dated by TCRdb to about 2021). Explained via the paper, the time point label denotes: baseline before first vaccination. The library was obtained by the immunoSEQ multiplex PCR assay. TCRdb limited this immuneACCESS table to in-frame rearrangements with V and J called. A share of clones is missing; checked studies link under half to unresolved V genes, and the rest is unexplained. The sample table records around 140,000 clones; 70% to 90% of these occur just once. Less than 9.5% of the sample is in the top ten clones. The sequencing here drew on peripheral blood, taken on day 0 of AZD1222 vaccination. The receptors come from an adult in good health.

CDR3 DNA sequence: TGTGCCAGCAGTTTGACAGGGACAACTAACTATGGCTACACCTTC. Its protein is CASSLTGTTNYGYTF. The gene calls are TRBV27 and TRBJ1-2, with 7 bases lining up with TRBD1. The CDR3 is 15 residues long. V lost 3 bases and J lost 0; bases outside the gene matches: 4. Germline V gene lookup returns CDR1 MNHEY and CDR2 SMNVEV (reference sequence).

The chain uses TRBV6-2 or TRBV6-3 and TRBJ1-1, with 8 bases matching TRBD1. CDR1 MNHEY and CDR2 SVGEGT come from the germline V gene. The CDR3 has 17 amino acids. V was clipped by 2 bases and J by 1 base; unmatched bases: 9. The chain's CDR3 is CASSYQSGQGTNTEAFF. In DNA, the CDR3 is TGTGCCAGCAGTTACCAAAGCGGACAGGGAACGAACACTGAAGCTTTCTTT.

About this clone: The germline gene is not matched at one end of the junction; a read error may be the cause. The chain uses TRBV19 and TRBJ2-2; 8 bases align to TRBD1. The CDR3 loop spans 15 amino acids. The germline V gene has CDR1 LNHDA and CDR2 SQIVND (reference sequence). In nucleotides, the CDR3 is TGTGCCAGTAGCATAGATCCCGGACAGGGACGGAAGCTGTTTTTT. Translated, it gives CASSIDPGQGRKLFF.

The rearrangement links TRBV28 to TRBJ2-7; perhaps TRBD2 as D (6 bases). CDR1 is MDHEN and CDR2 is SYDVKM in the germline V gene. The ends were cut back, 2 bases at V and 0 bases at J, with 23 bases in the middle. The CDR3 covers 19 residues. The CDR3 is CASSLLPTGLTFSSYEQYF. CDR3 bases: TGTGCCAGCAGTTTACTACCGACGGGACTCACCTTCAGCTCCTACGAGCAGTACTTC.

The gene calls are TRBV11-2 and TRBJ2-5, with D hard to call. Germline values: CDR1 SGHAT, CDR2 FQNNGV. Trimming cost V 1 base and J 1 base, with 7 bases left between them. The CDR3 spans 14 residues. The CDR3 spells CASSLVGFQETQYF. CDR3 in DNA: TGTGCCAGCAGCTTAGTGGGGTTCCAAGAGACCCAGTACTTC.

This CDR3 is CASSLEGQGYGYTF. CDR3 DNA sequence: TGCGCCAGCAGCTTGGAGGGACAGGGCTATGGCTACACCTTC. J is TRBJ1-2 and V is TRBV5-1, with 9 bases that match TRBD1. V was clipped by 0 bases and J by 4 bases; unmatched bases: 1. The CDR3 consists of 14 residues. CDR1 and CDR2 from the germline V gene are SGHRS and YFSETQ.

As for this clone: Since a much larger clone is just one base distant, this may be a read error. The rearrangement uses TRBV3-1 (or the pseudogene TRBV3-2) and TRBJ1-3, with D hard to call. Trimming took 6 bases from V and 5 from J, leaving 5 bases between them. The CDR3 has 11 amino acids. CDR1 is LGHDT, CDR2 YNNKEL, per germline (reference sequence). For the CDR3, the DNA is TGTGCCAGCAGTTTTAGAAACACCATATATTTT. This codes for CASSFRNTIYF.

The rearrangement uses TRBV19 and TRBJ2-2; weak D call: TRBD2 (5 bases). Trimming removed 3 bases from V and 8 bases from J, with 16 bases in between. The CDR3 totals 15 residues. From germline, CDR1 is LNHDA and CDR2 SQIVND (reference sequence). The CDR3 spells CASSIWSGSPGELFF. The CDR3, as DNA: TGTGCCAGTAGTATTTGGTCGGGGTCCCCGGGGGAGCTGTTTTTT.

CDR3 nucleotide sequence: TGTGCCGGAAAAGCGGACAGGAACTATGGCTACACCTTC. As protein: CAGKADRNYGYTF. The chain recombines TRBV30 with TRBJ1-2; 7 positions agree with TRBD1. Germline V gene data show CDR1 as GTSNPN and CDR2 as SVGIG (reference sequence). V shed 8 bases, J shed 2 bases, and the junction held 8 bases outside the gene matches. The CDR3 runs to 13 residues. The full variable domain, with the rest looked up from reference TRBV30 and TRBJ1-2, is SQTIHQWPATLVQPVGSPLSLECTVEGTSNPNLYWYRQAAGRGLQLLFYSVGIGQISSEVPQNLSASRPQDRQFILSSKKLLLSDSGFYLCAGKADRNYGYTFGSGTRLTVV.

The chain carries TRBV18 and TRBJ1-1, with D tentatively TRBD1 (5 bases). The CDR3 contains 14 residues. Trimming left V 6 bases short and J 1 base short, with 12 bases between. Germline lookup yields CDR1 KGHSH and CDR2 LQKENI. The CDR3 reads CASSAGTTNTEAFF. The CDR3 bases are TGTGCCAGCTCGGCCGGGACGACGAACACTGAAGCTTTCTTT.

The chain combines TRBV5-4 with TRBJ1-1; D ambiguous. CDR3 size: 11 residues. V was pared by 4 bases and J by 5 bases, with 6 bases between. Germline values: CDR1 SGHNT, CDR2 YYREEE (reference sequence). The chain's CDR3 is CASSGGTEAFF. The CDR3 DNA sequence: TGTGCCAGCAGCGGAGGTACTGAAGCTTTCTTT.

J is TRBJ2-2 and V is TRBV23-1, with D perhaps matching TRBD1 or TRBD2 (5 bases each). TRBV23-1 is filed as an ORF, its function uncertain. This CDR3 is 18 amino acids long. The V gene lost 9 bases and the J gene lost 2 bases, with 25 bases spanning the gap. The CDR3 protein is CARILLGDGTTNTGELFF. The CDR3 nucleotides read TGCGCCAGAATCCTACTAGGGGACGGTACTACCAACACCGGGGAGCTGTTTTTT.

This clone was observed a handful of times. This CDR3 reads CASSLVAGSGNTIYF. The CDR3 DNA sequence: TGCGCCAGCAGCTTGGTCGCGGGCTCTGGAAACACCATATATTTT. The chain couples TRBV5-1 to TRBJ1-3, with D hard to call. There are 15 residues in the CDR3. Germline V gene lookup returns CDR1 SGHRS and CDR2 YFSETQ. V was cut by 0 bases and J by 0 bases, with 7 bases left in between. The entire variable domain, with the rest obtained from reference TRBV5-1 and TRBJ1-3, is as follows: KAGVTQTPRYLIKTRGQQVTLSCSPISGHRSVSWYQQTPGQGLQFLFEYFSETQRNKGNFPGRFSGRQFSNSRSEMNVSTLELGDSALYLCASSLVAGSGNTIYFGEGSWLTVV.

The chain is built from TRBV28 and TRBJ1-5, with D possibly being TRBD1 (6 bases). V was clipped by 4 bases and J by 1 base, with 14 bases between them. The CDR3 has 16 amino acids. Germline V gene sequence: CDR1 MDHEN, CDR2 SYDVKM. In nucleotides, the CDR3 is TGTGCCAGCAGTTCCTCAGGGGTTTTAAGCAATCAGCCCCAGCATTTT. It translates to CASSSSGVLSNQPQHF. Complete variable domain (other parts from reference TRBV28 and TRBJ1-5): DVKVTQSSRYLVKRTGEKVFLECVQDMDHENMFWYRQDPGLGLRLIYFSYDVKMKEKGDIPEGYSVSREKKERFSLILESASTNQTSMYLCASSSSGVLSNQPQHFGDGTRLSIL.

This chain uses TRBV5-1 with TRBJ2-3; D unclear. Germline values: CDR1 SGHRS, CDR2 YFSETQ. The CDR3 spans 12 residues. Trimming took 0 bases from V and 8 from J, leaving 7 bases between them. CDR3 DNA sequence: TGCGCCAGCAGCTTGGAGCGTGGTACGCAGTATTTT. Its translation is CASSLERGTQYF.

Only a few counts were recorded for this clone. The rearrangement links TRBV7-8 to TRBJ2-5, with D maybe TRBD1 (5 bases). This CDR3 region has 15 residues. Trimming took off 5 bases at V and 5 bases at J, with 18 bases between the two ends. CDR1 is SGHVS and CDR2 is FQNEAQ in the germline V gene. For the CDR3, the DNA is TGTGCCAGCAGCCGTCCCGAAGAAGGGGCGGAGACCCAGTACTTC. Encoded protein: CASSRPEEGAETQYF.

This sequence joins TRBV28 and TRBJ1-2; D unclear. Germline V lookup: CDR1 MDHEN, CDR2 SYDVKM. V lost 6 bases, J lost 9 bases, and 20 bases lay in between. The CDR3 is made up of 14 amino acids. Here the CDR3 reads CASRAENRQDSYTF. CDR3 nucleotide sequence: TGTGCCAGCAGGGCTGAGAATCGCCAAGATAGCTACACCTTC.

The chain employs TRBV24-1 and TRBJ2-3; 7 bases are a match to TRBD1. Looked up from germline, CDR1 is KGHDR and CDR2 is SFDVKD. The V gene end was trimmed by 3 bases and the J gene end by 5 bases; junction bases not matched to a gene: 10. CDR3 length equals 16 residues. The CDR3 loop is CATSDNGRGSVDTQYF. The CDR3 DNA sequence: TGTGCCACCAGTGATAACGGCAGGGGGTCAGTAGATACGCAGTATTTT.

This rearrangement joins TRBV6-5 to TRBJ1-2, with D unclear. Germline V gives CDR1 MNHEY, CDR2 SVGAGI. The length of the CDR3 is 13 residues. Trimming shortened V by 10 bases and J by 0 bases, and 12 bases separated the two germline ends. The CDR3 DNA is TGTGCCATCCGATCGGCTGCTAACTATGGCTACACCTTC. This gives the protein CAIRSAANYGYTF.

A remark on this clone: Other nucleotide sequences from this sample produce the same CDR3. The chain employs TRBV5-1 and TRBJ1-2; TRBD1 agrees at 7 bases. V lost 5 bases to trimming and J lost 4 bases; unmatched junction nucleotides: 5. This CDR3 region has 13 residues. The germline V gene encodes CDR1 SGHRS and CDR2 YFSETQ. As DNA, the CDR3 is TGCGCCAGCAGTCCCGGGACAGTCTATGGCTACACCTTC. This translates into CASSPGTVYGYTF.